A selection of T cell receptor beta chains follows, all from one sample in a study of regulatory T cells in long-lasting Graves disease. TCRdb called the multiplex PCR reads again in MiXCR, with one record for every CDR3 protein. Of around 450,000 distinct CDR3 sequences listed, over 14% are singletons. These data also formed part of another study, on T cells in Graves' hyperthyroidism and ophthalmopathy.

This specimen consisted of peripheral blood mononuclear cells (PBMCs), obtained at new diagnosis, from a patient treated with antithyroid drugs. The receptors here all came from a woman aged 35 to 49 with Graves disease. Each CDR3 is given with its conserved first and last residue. The D gene is left open where the match is weak. A row's size may be missing; if present it is once, few, many or a size class.

v_call: TRBV2; clone_size: many; j_call: TRBJ2-5; d_call: TRBD2; cdr3_nt: TGTGCCAGCAGTGCCGGGGGGGACACGGGGGAGACCCAGTACTTC; cdr3_aa: CASSAGGDTGETQYF
v_call: TRBV7-8; clone_size: .; j_call: TRBJ1-1; d_call: .; cdr3_nt: TGTGCCAGCAGCTTATGGGGAGGGGTGGGCACTGAAGCTTTCTTT; cdr3_aa: CASSLWGGVGTEAFF
v_call: TRBV28; clone_size: many; j_call: TRBJ2-1; d_call: TRBD2; cdr3_nt: TGTGCCAGCAGTTTAATTGGGTCTAGCGGGAGCAATGAGCAGTTCTTC; cdr3_aa: CASSLIGSSGSNEQFF
v_call: TRBV5-6; clone_size: .; j_call: TRBJ2-7; d_call: .; cdr3_nt: TGTGCCAGCAGCTTGGGGGGCAGGGCGACCCACGAGCAGTACTTC; cdr3_aa: CASSLGGRATHEQYF
v_call: TRBV4-3; clone_size: few; j_call: TRBJ1-1; d_call: .; cdr3_nt: TGCGCCAGCAGCCAAGAGAGGGCCAGGGGAGCTTTCTTT; cdr3_aa: CASSQERARGAFF
v_call: TRBV3-1; clone_size: many; j_call: TRBJ1-1; d_call: TRBD1; cdr3_nt: TGTGCCAGCAGCCAAGTGACAGGGACCACTGAAGCTTTCTTT; cdr3_aa: CASSQVTGTTEAFF
v_call: TRBV2; clone_size: many; j_call: TRBJ2-7; d_call: TRBD1; cdr3_nt: TGTGCCAGCAGACTAGGGACAGCTAACGAGCAGTACTTC; cdr3_aa: CASRLGTANEQYF
v_call: TRBV7-9; clone_size: many; j_call: TRBJ2-7; d_call: TRBD1; cdr3_nt: TGTGCCAGCAGCCAGAGGGACAGGGCATCCGAGCAGTACTTC; cdr3_aa: CASSQRDRASEQYF
v_call: TRBV20-1; clone_size: few; j_call: TRBJ1-5; d_call: .; cdr3_nt: TGCAGTGCTAGAGATAAGTACGCCGCCAGCAATCAGCCCCAGCATTTT; cdr3_aa: CSARDKYAASNQPQHF
v_call: TRBV7-2; clone_size: many; j_call: TRBJ1-6; d_call: TRBD1; cdr3_nt: TGTGCCAGCAGCCCACAGGGGGCTGATTCACCCCTCCACTTT; cdr3_aa: CASSPQGADSPLHF
v_call: TRBV9; clone_size: many; j_call: TRBJ2-2; d_call: .; cdr3_nt: TGTGCCAGCAGCGTAGACTCGCGTGGGGCCGGGGAGCTGTTTTTT; cdr3_aa: CASSVDSRGAGELFF
v_call: TRBV20-1; clone_size: many; j_call: TRBJ2-7; d_call: TRBD1; cdr3_nt: TGCAGTGCTAGAGAAGGGGGCCGCTCCTACGAGCAGTACTTC; cdr3_aa: CSAREGGRSYEQYF
v_call: TRBV7-9; clone_size: .; j_call: TRBJ2-1; d_call: TRBD2; cdr3_nt: TGTGCCAGCAGTCAGACTAGCGGGAGGGCCGATGTCTATGAGCAGTTCTTC; cdr3_aa: CASSQTSGRADVYEQFF
v_call: TRBV12-5; clone_size: many; j_call: TRBJ2-2; d_call: TRBD1; cdr3_nt: TGTGCTAGTGGTTTGGCCGCTCCGGGACAGGGGGCCTACACCGGGGAGCTGTTTTTT; cdr3_aa: CASGLAAPGQGAYTGELFF
v_call: TRBV5-1; clone_size: few; j_call: TRBJ2-1; d_call: .; cdr3_nt: TGCGCCAGCAGCCTGACCTCCCGCTGGCGATCCTACAATGAGCAGTTCTTC; cdr3_aa: CASSLTSRWRSYNEQFF
v_call: TRBV18; clone_size: .; j_call: TRBJ2-7; d_call: TRBD1; cdr3_nt: TGTGCCAGCTCACCAAGCAGGGACAGACCCTACGAGCAGTACTTC; cdr3_aa: CASSPSRDRPYEQYF
v_call: TRBV3-1; clone_size: many; j_call: TRBJ1-6; d_call: .; cdr3_nt: TGTGCCAGCAGCCCGGGACCCAGTGGGTCACCCCTCCACTTT; cdr3_aa: CASSPGPSGSPLHF
v_call: TRBV20-1; clone_size: few; j_call: TRBJ2-7; d_call: .; cdr3_nt: TGCAGTGCTAGAAGTGGATCCTACGAGCAGTACTTC; cdr3_aa: CSARSGSYEQYF
v_call: TRBV7-3; clone_size: .; j_call: TRBJ2-1; d_call: TRBD2; cdr3_nt: TGTGCCAGCAGCCGAACTAGCGACGAAGAGCAGTTCTTC; cdr3_aa: CASSRTSDEEQFF
v_call: TRBV11-3; clone_size: many; j_call: TRBJ2-1; d_call: .; cdr3_nt: TGTGCCAGCACTATTTTGGGTATGAATGAGCAGTTCTTC; cdr3_aa: CASTILGMNEQFF
v_call: TRBV28; clone_size: .; j_call: TRBJ2-1; d_call: TRBD2; cdr3_nt: TGTGCCAGCAGTTTATGGTCTAGCGGGAACAATGGGCAGTTCTTC; cdr3_aa: CASSLWSSGNNGQFF
v_call: TRBV6-2/TRBV6-3; clone_size: many; j_call: TRBJ2-2; d_call: TRBD1; cdr3_nt: TGTGCCAGCAGTTACTCGATCTCCGTGGCAGGGGGCGACACCGGGGAGCTGTTTTTT; cdr3_aa: CASSYSISVAGGDTGELFF
v_call: TRBV12-3/TRBV12-4; clone_size: .; j_call: TRBJ1-2; d_call: TRBD1; cdr3_nt: TGTACCAGCAGTGAGGACAGGGGCGGTGGCTACACCTTC; cdr3_aa: CTSSEDRGGGYTF
v_call: TRBV12-3/TRBV12-4; clone_size: few; j_call: TRBJ1-5; d_call: .; cdr3_nt: TGTGCCAGCAGTCAGCGAAATCAGCCCCAGCATTTT; cdr3_aa: CASSQRNQPQHF